This T cell receptor (beta chain) was obtained from a study of T-cell memory formation after mild COVID-19. Study details: For the most part, TCR clusters were specific to one donor. General study findings and limits: Clones shrinking between day 15 and 85 showed a balanced CD4/CD8 split, and those that grew later tilted toward CD4+. Clones which contracted sat mainly in CM and EM if CD4+, and in EMRA if CD8+.

TCRdb reprocessed the 5' RACE reads via MiXCR and lists one record per CDR3 protein. The sample shows about 350,000 distinct CDR3 sequences, roughly an eighth of them seen only once. V lost 4 bases and J lost 7; bases outside the gene matches: 13. This CDR3 contains 17 residues. Germline lookup yields CDR1 MNHEY and CDR2 SVGAGI. About this clonotype: Antigen specificity is unknown.

The sample was PBMCs or a T cell subset sorted from them (not recorded which). The origin of this receptor is a young man who had mild COVID-19 (a few samples of this study predate the infection). Cell type and time point are not known. The rearrangement uses TRBV6-5 and TRBJ1-6, with 7 bases lining up with TRBD1. CDR3 bases: TGTGCCAGCAGTTGGAGTGCTGGGCAGGGGGAGAATTCACCCCTCCACTTT. This codes for CASSWSAGQGENSPLHF.